This T cell receptor beta chain appears in the sequencing data of a study of cytomegalovirus exposure and HLA in healthy donors. Broader study findings: Evidence from a later analysis indicated that most CMV-associated TCR beta chains looked HLA-restricted.

As to this clone: Its antigen is unidentified.

Germline V gene lookup returns CDR1 ENHRY and CDR2 SYGVKD. V gave up 0 bases and J gave up 0 bases, with 6 bases separating them. The CDR3 runs to 15 residues. Primers: 60 Vbeta forward and 13 Jbeta reverse. The method was immunoSEQ multiplex PCR; TCRdb's version includes in-frame clones alone and lacks a portion of them. The sample lists about 64,000 clones; 85% were seen once. This receptor was taken from a female donor in good health and CMV-seronegative. Sequenced input: PBMCs. The chain combines TRBV10-3 with TRBJ2-1; D uncertain. CDR3 nucleotide sequence: TGTGCCATCAGTGAGTCGGGCTCCTCCTACAATGAGCAGTTCTTC. Its translation is CAISESGSSYNEQFF.